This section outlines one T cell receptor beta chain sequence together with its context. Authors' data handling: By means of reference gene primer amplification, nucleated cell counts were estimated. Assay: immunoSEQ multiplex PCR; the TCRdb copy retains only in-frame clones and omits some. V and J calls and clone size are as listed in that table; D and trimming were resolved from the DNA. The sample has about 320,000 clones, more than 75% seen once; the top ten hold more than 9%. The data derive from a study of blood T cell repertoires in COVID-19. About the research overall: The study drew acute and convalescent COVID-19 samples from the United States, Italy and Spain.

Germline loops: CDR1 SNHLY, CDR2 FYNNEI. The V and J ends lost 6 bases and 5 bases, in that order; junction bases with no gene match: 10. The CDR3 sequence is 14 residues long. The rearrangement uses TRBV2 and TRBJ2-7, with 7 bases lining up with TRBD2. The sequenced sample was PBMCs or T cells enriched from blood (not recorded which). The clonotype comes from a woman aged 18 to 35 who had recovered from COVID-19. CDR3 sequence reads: CASRKRDNAHEQYF. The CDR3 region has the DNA TGTGCCAGCAGGAAGCGGGATAACGCCCACGAGCAGTACTTC.